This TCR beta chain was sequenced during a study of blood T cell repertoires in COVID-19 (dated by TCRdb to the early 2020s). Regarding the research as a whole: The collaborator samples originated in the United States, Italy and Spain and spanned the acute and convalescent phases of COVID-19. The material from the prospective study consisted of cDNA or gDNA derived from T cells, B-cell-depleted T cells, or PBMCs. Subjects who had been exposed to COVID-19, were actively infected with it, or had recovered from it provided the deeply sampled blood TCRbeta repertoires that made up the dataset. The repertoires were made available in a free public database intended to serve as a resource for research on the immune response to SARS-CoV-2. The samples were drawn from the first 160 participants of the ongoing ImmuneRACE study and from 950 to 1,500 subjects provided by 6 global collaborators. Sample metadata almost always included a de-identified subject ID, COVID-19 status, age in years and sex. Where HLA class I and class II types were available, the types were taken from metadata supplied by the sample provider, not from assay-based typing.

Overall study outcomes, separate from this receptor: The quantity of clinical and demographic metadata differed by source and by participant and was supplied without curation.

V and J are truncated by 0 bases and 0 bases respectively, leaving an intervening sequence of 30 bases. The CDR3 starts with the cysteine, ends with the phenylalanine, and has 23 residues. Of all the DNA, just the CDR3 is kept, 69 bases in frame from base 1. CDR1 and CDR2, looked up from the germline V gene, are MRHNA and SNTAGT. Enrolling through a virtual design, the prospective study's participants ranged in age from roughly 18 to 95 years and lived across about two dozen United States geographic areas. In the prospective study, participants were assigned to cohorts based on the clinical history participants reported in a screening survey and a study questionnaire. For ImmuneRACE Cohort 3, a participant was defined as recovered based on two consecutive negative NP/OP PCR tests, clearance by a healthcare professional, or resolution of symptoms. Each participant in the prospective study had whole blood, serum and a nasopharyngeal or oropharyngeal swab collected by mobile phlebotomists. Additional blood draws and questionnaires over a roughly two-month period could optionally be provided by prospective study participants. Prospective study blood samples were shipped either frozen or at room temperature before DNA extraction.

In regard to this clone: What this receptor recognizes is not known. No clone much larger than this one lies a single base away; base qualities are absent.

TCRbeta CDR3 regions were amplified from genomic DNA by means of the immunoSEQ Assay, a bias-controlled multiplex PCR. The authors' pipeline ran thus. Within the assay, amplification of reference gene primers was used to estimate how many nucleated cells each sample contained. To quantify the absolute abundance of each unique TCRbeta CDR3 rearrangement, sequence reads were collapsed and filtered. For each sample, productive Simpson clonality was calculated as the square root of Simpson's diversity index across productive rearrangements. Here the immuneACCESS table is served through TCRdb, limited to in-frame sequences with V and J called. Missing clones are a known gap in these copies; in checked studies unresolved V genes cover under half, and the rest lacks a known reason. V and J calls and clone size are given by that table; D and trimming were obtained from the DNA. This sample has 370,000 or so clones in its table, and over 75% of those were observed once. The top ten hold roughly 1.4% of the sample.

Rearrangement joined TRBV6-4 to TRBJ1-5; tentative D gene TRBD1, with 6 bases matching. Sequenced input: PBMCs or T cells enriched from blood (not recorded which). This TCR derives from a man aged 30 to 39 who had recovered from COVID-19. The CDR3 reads CASSDSYYIPERTARYSNQPQHF. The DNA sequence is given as TGTGCCAGCAGTGACTCTTATTATATTCCCGAGAGGACAGCGAGATATAGCAATCAGCCCCAGCATTTT.